This T cell receptor (beta chain) was profiled in a study of blood T cell repertoires in COVID-19. Across the whole study: Whether acute or convalescent, the COVID-19 samples came from the United States, Italy and Spain. Nucleic acid was either cDNA or gDNA, and it came from T cells, B-cell-depleted T cells, or PBMCs.

Germline V gives CDR1 SGHVS, CDR2 FNYEAQ. V shed 8 bases and J 7 bases; nucleotides not matched to a gene: 7. CDR3 length: 13 residues. In its sample, this clone was seen once. Original processing notes: How many nucleated cells were present was estimated from reference gene primer amplification. Only in-frame clones appear in the TCRdb table, and some are missing; sequencing was by immunoSEQ multiplex PCR. V, J and clone size reflect that table, while D and trimming were determined from the DNA. The sample includes 200,000 to 300,000 clones, roughly 90% seen only once; the top ten take about 0.74%. The chain carries TRBV7-6 and TRBJ2-3; TRBD2 matches at 9 bases. Sequencing used peripheral blood. This sequence was found in a woman aged 25 to 39 with acute or convalescent COVID-19. The DNA of the CDR3 is TGTGCCAGCGCGGGAGGGAGGTGGAATACGCAGTATTTT. Protein product: CASAGGRWNTQYF.